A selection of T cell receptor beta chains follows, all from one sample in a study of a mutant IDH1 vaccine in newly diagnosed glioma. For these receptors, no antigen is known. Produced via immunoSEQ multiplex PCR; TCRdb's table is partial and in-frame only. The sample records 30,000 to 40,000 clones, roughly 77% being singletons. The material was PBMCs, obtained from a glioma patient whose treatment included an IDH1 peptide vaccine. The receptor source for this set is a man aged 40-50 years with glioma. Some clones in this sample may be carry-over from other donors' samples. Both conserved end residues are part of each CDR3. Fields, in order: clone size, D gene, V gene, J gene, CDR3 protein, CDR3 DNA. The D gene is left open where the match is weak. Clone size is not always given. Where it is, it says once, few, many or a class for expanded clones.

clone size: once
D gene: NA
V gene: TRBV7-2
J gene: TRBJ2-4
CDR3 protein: CASSLEPGTIQYF
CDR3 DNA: TGTGCCAGCAGCTTAGAACCCGGGACCATTCAGTACTTC

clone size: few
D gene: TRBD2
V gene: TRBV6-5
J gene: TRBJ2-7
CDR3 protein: CASSYGGGSYEQYF
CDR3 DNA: TGTGCCAGCAGTTACGGGGGGGGGTCCTACGAGCAGTACTTC

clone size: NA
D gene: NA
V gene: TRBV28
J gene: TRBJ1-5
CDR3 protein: CASTLTELSSNQPQHF
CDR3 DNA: TGTGCCAGCACCTTGACAGAATTGAGTAGCAATCAGCCCCAGCATTTT

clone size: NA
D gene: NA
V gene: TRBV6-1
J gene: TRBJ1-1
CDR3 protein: CVSRTVNTEAFF
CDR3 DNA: TGTGTCAGCAGAACAGTGAACACTGAAGCTTTCTTT

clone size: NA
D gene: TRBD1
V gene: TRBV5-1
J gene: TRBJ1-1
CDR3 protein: CASSLSGQGGTEAFF
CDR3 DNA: TGCGCCAGCAGCTTGTCGGGACAGGGGGGGACTGAAGCTTTCTTT

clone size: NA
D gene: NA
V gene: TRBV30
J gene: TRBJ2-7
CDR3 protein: CAWSQRIGEQYF
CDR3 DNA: TGTGCCTGGAGCCAAAGGATAGGCGAGCAGTACTTC

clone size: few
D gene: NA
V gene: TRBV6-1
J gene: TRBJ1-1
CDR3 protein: CASSEYPNTEAFF
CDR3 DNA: TGTGCCAGCAGTGAATATCCGAACACTGAAGCTTTCTTT

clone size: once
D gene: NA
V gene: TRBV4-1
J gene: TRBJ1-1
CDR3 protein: CASSHSQGGRTEAFF
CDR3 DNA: TGCGCCAGCAGCCATAGCCAGGGAGGAAGGACTGAAGCTTTCTTT

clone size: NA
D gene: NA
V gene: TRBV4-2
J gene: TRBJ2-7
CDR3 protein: CASSQTSRAFLEQYF
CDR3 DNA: TGTGCCAGCAGCCAAACGTCCAGGGCGTTCCTCGAGCAGTACTTC

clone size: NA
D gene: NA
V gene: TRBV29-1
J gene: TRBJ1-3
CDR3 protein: CSVTRLRETGNTIYF
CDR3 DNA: TGCAGCGTTACCCGCCTTCGAGAGACTGGAAACACCATATATTTT

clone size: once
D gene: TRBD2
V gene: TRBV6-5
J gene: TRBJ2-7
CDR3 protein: CASRHQGRVYEQYF
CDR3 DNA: TGTGCCAGCAGACATCAAGGGAGGGTCTACGAGCAGTACTTC

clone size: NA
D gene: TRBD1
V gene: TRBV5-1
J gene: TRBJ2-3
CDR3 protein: CASSLRTGLTDTQYF
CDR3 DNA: TGCGCCAGCAGCTTACGGACAGGGTTGACAGATACGCAGTATTTT

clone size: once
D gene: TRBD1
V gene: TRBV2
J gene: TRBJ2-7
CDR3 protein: CASSGTDPYEQYF
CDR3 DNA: TGTGCCAGCAGCGGGACAGACCCCTACGAGCAGTACTTC

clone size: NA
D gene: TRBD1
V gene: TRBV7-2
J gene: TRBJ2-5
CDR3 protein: CASSSSGGRETQYF
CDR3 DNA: TGTGCCAGCAGCTCTTCAGGGGGCCGGGAGACCCAGTACTTC

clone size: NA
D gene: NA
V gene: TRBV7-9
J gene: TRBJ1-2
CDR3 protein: CASSQWDTNYGYTF
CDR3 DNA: TGTGCCAGCAGCCAATGGGACACTAACTATGGCTACACCTTC

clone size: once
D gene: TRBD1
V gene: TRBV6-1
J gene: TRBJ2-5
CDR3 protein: CASSGAGGVWETQYF
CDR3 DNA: TGTGCCAGCAGTGGGGCAGGGGGCGTGTGGGAGACCCAGTACTTC

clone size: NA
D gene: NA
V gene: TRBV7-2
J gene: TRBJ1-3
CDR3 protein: CASSRGVNGNTIYF
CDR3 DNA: TGTGCCAGCAGCCGGGGGGTCAACGGAAACACCATATATTTT

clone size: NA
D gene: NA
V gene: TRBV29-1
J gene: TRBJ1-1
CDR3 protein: CSLSEQQNTEAFF
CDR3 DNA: TGCAGCCTAAGCGAACAGCAGAACACTGAAGCTTTCTTT

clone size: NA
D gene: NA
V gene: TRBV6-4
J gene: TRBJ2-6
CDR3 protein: CASSGSSSRQSRANVLTF
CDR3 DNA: TGTGCCAGCAGTGGGAGTAGCTCACGACAAAGTCGGGCCAACGTCCTGACTTTC

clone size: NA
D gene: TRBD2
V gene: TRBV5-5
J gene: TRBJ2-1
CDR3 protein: CASSNGGASLNEQFF
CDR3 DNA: TGTGCCAGCAGCAACGGGGGGGCCTCGTTGAATGAGCAGTTCTTC

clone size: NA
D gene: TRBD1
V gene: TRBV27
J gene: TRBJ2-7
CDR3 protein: CASSRTGANEQYF
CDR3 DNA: TGTGCCAGCAGTAGGACAGGGGCGAACGAGCAGTACTTC

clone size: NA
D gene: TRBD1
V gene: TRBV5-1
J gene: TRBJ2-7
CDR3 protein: CASSLRQGAYEQYF
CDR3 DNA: TGCGCCAGCAGCTTGCGACAGGGGGCCTACGAGCAGTACTTC

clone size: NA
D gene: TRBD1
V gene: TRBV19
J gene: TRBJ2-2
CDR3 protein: CASSPRTGGPLPNTGELFF
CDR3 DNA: TGTGCCAGTAGTCCCAGGACAGGGGGACCTCTCCCGAACACCGGGGAGCTGTTTTTT

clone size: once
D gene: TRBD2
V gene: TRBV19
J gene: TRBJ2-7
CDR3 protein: CASSKERGRYEQYF
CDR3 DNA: TGTGCCAGTAGTAAGGAGCGGGGGAGATACGAGCAGTACTTC

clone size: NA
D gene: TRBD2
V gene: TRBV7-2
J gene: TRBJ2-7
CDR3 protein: CASSLGPSGGSYEQYF
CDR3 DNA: TGTGCCAGCAGCTTGGGTCCTAGCGGGGGCTCCTACGAGCAGTACTTC

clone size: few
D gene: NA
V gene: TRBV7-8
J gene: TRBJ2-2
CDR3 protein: CASSLLTGELFF
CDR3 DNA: TGTGCCAGCAGCCTCCTAACCGGGGAGCTGTTTTTT

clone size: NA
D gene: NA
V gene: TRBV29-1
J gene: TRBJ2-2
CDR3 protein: CSAVNTGELFF
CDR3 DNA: TGCAGCGCTGTGAACACCGGGGAGCTGTTTTTT

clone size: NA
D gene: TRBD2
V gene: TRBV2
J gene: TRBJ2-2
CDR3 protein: CASRWGGTGELFF
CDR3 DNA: TGTGCCAGCAGGTGGGGAGGGACCGGGGAGCTGTTTTTT

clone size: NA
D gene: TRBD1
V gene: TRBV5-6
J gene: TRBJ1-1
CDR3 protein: CASSFGTVNTEAFF
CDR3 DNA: TGTGCCAGCAGCTTCGGGACAGTGAACACTGAAGCTTTCTTT

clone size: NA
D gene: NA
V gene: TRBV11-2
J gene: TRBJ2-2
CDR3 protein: CASILRVTGELFF
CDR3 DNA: TGTGCCAGCATCCTTCGGGTCACCGGGGAGCTGTTTTTT

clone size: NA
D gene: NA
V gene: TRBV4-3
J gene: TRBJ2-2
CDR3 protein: CASSQESAGTANTGELFF
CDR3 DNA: TGCGCCAGCAGCCAAGAGTCAGCAGGGACCGCGAACACCGGGGAGCTGTTTTTT

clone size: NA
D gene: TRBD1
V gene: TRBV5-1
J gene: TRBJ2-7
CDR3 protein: CASSQGQGIAVLRYEQYF
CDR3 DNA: TGCGCCAGCAGCCAGGGACAGGGAATAGCCGTTCTTCGCTACGAGCAGTACTTC

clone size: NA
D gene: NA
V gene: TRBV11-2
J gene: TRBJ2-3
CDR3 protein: CASSRWTHTQYF
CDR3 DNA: TGTGCCAGCAGTCGATGGACGCATACGCAGTATTTT

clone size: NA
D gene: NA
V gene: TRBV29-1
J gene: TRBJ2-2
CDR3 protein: CSVEETGWAGELFF
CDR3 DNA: TGCAGCGTTGAAGAAACAGGGTGGGCCGGGGAGCTGTTTTTT

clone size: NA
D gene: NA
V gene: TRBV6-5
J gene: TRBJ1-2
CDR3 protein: CASSYSGTEDLYGYTF
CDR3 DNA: TGTGCCAGCAGTTACTCAGGGACGGAAGACCTCTATGGCTACACCTTC

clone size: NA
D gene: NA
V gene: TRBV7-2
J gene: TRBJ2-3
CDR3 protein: CASSLGGSTQYF
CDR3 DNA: TGTGCCAGCAGCTTAGGAGGGAGTACGCAGTATTTT

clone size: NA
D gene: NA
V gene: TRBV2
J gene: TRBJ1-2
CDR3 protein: CASSGDRGGRDYGYTF
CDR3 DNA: TGTGCCAGCAGCGGGGACCGGGGGGGGCGTGACTATGGCTACACCTTC

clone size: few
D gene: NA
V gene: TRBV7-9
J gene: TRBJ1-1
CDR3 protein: CASSPKQRLNTEAFF
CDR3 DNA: TGTGCCAGCAGCCCCAAACAGAGATTGAACACTGAAGCTTTCTTT

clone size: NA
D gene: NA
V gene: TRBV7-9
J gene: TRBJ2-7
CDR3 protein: CASSSDSGVFGEQYF
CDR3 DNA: TGTGCCAGCAGCTCCGACTCAGGCGTTTTTGGCGAGCAGTACTTC

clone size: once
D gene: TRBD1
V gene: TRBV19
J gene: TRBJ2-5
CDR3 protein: CASSIGGQGEETQYF
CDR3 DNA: TGTGCCAGTAGTATAGGTGGACAGGGGGAAGAGACCCAGTACTTC

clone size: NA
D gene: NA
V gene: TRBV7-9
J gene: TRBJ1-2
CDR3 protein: CASTPGGFDDYTF
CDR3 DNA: TGTGCCAGCACCCCCGGGGGCTTCGATGACTACACCTTC

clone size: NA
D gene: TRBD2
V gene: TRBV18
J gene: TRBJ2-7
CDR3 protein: CASSPLAGDEQYF
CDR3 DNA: TGTGCCAGCTCACCGCTAGCGGGTGACGAGCAGTACTTC

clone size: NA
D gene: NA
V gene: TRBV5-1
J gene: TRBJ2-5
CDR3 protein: CASSLEGWSETQYF
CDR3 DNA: TGCGCCAGCAGCCTAGAAGGTTGGTCGGAGACCCAGTACTTC

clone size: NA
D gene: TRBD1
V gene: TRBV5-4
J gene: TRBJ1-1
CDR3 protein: CASSLGTGDTEAFF
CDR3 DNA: TGTGCCAGCAGCTTGGGGACAGGGGACACTGAAGCTTTCTTT

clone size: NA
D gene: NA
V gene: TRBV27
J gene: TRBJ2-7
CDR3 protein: CASSFIGGYEQYF
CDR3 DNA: TGTGCCAGCAGTTTTATCGGGGGATACGAGCAGTACTTC

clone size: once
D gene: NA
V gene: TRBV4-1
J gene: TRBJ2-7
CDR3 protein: CASSHEPGQYEQYF
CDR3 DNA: TGCGCCAGCAGCCATGAACCCGGACAGTACGAGCAGTACTTC

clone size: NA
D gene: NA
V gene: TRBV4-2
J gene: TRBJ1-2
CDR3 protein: CASSQDRTLNYGYTF
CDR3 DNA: TGTGCCAGCAGCCAGGACCGGACACTAAACTATGGCTACACCTTC

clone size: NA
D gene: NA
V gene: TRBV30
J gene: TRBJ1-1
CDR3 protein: CAGGRDTEAFF
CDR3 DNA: TGTGCCGGGGGAAGAGACACTGAAGCTTTCTTT

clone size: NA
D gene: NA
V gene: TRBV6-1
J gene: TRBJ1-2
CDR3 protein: CASSEEGTYGYTF
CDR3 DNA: TGTGCCAGCAGTGAAGAGGGAACATATGGCTACACCTTC